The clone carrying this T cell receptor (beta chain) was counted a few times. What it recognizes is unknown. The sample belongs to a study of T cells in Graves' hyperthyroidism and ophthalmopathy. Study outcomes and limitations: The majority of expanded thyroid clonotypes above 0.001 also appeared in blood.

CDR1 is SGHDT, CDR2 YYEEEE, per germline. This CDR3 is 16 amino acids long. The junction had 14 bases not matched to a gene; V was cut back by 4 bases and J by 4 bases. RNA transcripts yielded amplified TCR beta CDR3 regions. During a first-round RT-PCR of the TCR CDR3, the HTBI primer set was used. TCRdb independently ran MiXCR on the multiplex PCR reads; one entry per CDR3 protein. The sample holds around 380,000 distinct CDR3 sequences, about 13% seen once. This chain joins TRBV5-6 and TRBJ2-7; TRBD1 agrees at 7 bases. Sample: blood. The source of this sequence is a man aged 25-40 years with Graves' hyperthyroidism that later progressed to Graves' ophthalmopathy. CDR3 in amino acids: CASSRSVGTDKYEQYF. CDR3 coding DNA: TGTGCCAGCAGCCGATCAGTCGGGACAGACAAGTACGAGCAGTACTTC. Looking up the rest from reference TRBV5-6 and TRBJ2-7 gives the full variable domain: DAGVTQSPTHLIKTRGQQVTLRCSPKSGHDTVSWYQQALGQGPQFIFQYYEEEERQRGNFPDRFSGHQFPNYSSELNVNALLLGDSALYLCASSRSVGTDKYEQYFGPGTRLTVT.